These T cell receptor beta chains were read from a single sample in a study of CXCR3-negative and CXCR3-positive naive CD8 T cells. TCRdb re-analyzed the 5' RACE reads; it lists each CDR3 protein once, without DNA. Its listing shows about 150,000 distinct CDR3 sequences. Sample: naive CXCR3+ CD8+ T cells from blood. The receptors here all came from a human donor in good health. Some clones in this sample may be carry-over from other donors' samples. CDR3s include the opening cysteine and the closing phenylalanine or tryptophan. Fields, in order: J gene, CDR3 length, V gene, CDR3 protein.

TRBJ2-7 19 TRBV4-1 CASSTKTGSRGALSGEQYF
TRBJ1-2 14 TRBV7-2 CASSSARASNGYTF
TRBJ2-1 12 TRBV19 CASSIPDAEQFF
TRBJ2-1 16 TRBV11-2 CASSPFLPTHGNEQFF
TRBJ1-2 13 TRBV12-5 CASGPDRTYGYTF
TRBJ2-1 15 TRBV4-2 CASSRTGDAYNEQFF
TRBJ2-1 15 TRBV9 CASSVGGGGGNEQFF
TRBJ2-7 13 TRBV15 CATSVTATYEQYF
TRBJ2-2 13 TRBV28 CASSGGNTGELFF
TRBJ2-7 14 TRBV3-1 CASPRRDSSYEQYF
TRBJ2-3 14 TRBV7-8 CASSPRRGTDTQYF
TRBJ2-2 19 TRBV6-9 CASSYCASPGQGLTGELFF
TRBJ2-5 14 TRBV27 CASSSREGRATQYF
TRBJ2-7 14 TRBV27 CASSFGRWDYEQYF
TRBJ2-6 15 TRBV29-1 CSVDDELPGANVLTF
TRBJ2-7 15 TRBV20-1 CSALDVRGGHYEQYF
TRBJ1-4 14 TRBV12-3/TRBV12-4 CASSFGISNEKLFF
TRBJ1-1 14 TRBV29-1 CSVETDRGNTEAFF
TRBJ1-1 12 TRBV29-1 CSVEETGVEAFF
TRBJ2-7 13 TRBV13 CASSLVGSREQYF
TRBJ2-7 13 TRBV11-2 CASSLGGRVEQYF
TRBJ2-7 13 TRBV2 CASRPTQSYEQYF
TRBJ2-7 15 TRBV6-2/TRBV6-3 CASRPRGAGNYEQYF
TRBJ1-1 15 TRBV9 CASSVVVASRTEAFF
TRBJ1-1 13 TRBV7-9 CASSTTGNTEAFF
TRBJ2-7 16 TRBV4-1 CASSQPGQIKPHEQYF
TRBJ2-3 16 TRBV9 CASSVEAPGSTDTQYF
TRBJ2-3 15 TRBV4-3 CASSQDFTNTDTQYF
TRBJ2-5 16 TRBV4-1 CASSHTPGRTQETQYF
TRBJ1-4 13 TRBV7-9 CASSPTGIGKLFF
TRBJ1-1 15 TRBV19 CASSIVWGKHTEAFF
TRBJ2-7 16 TRBV5-6 CASSSRWTGRSYEQYF
TRBJ2-7 15 TRBV20-1 CSARDSWTGVREQYF
TRBJ2-1 16 TRBV20-1 CSAQASPGQGGSEQFF
TRBJ2-3 16 TRBV7-6 CASSSGQGAQADTQYF
TRBJ2-1 16 TRBV6-5 CASSSPSGGESNEQFF
TRBJ2-3 20 TRBV7-2 CASSLGLLGSWTSGEDTQYF
TRBJ1-1 15 TRBV4-1 CASSHPSSPNTEAFF
TRBJ2-1 15 TRBV7-7 CASSLEQPPYNEQFF
TRBJ2-7 17 TRBV28 CASSSDSTPPHLFEQYF
TRBJ2-1 15 TRBV25-1 CASILGTSGRNEQFF
TRBJ2-1 14 TRBV29-1 CSVSVAGAYNEQFF
TRBJ2-1 13 TRBV5-1 CASSLTGYNEQFF
TRBJ1-1 16 TRBV15 CATSRDRGGVNTEAFF
TRBJ2-7 16 TRBV28 CASSTLELAGGNEQYF
TRBJ2-7 15 TRBV4-1 CASSQATSGSYEQYF
TRBJ2-5 17 TRBV4-1 CASSQDPSGGTQETQYF
TRBJ2-3 15 TRBV30 CAWGLAGTLSDTQYF
TRBJ2-3 12 TRBV5-6 CASGGTLDTQYF
TRBJ2-7 14 TRBV29-1 CSVDFGQGFGEQYF
TRBJ1-3 13 TRBV7-8 CASSLGKWDTIYF
TRBJ1-1 15 TRBV28 CASSPPFELNTEAFF
TRBJ2-7 15 TRBV28 CASTEFGRMGREQYF
TRBJ2-1 14 TRBV20-1 CSAIQLDSYNEQFF
TRBJ2-1 15 TRBV7-9 CASSPRLAAYNEQFF
TRBJ2-2 14 TRBV6-5 CASSPPTFTGELFF